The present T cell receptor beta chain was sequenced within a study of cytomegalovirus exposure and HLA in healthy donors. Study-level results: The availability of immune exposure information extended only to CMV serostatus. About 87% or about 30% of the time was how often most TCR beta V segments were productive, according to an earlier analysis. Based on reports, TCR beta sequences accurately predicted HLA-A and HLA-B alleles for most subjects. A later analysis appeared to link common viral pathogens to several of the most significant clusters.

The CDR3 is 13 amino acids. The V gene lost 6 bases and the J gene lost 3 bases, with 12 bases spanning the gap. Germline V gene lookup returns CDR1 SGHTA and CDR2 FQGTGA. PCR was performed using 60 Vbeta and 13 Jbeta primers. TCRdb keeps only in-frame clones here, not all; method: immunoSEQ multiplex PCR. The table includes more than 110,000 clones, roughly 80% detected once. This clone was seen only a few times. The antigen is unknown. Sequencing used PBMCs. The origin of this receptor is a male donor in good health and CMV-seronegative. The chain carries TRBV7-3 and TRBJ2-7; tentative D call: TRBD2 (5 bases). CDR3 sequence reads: CASSSDGYYEQYF. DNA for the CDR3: TGTGCCAGCAGTAGCGATGGGTACTACGAGCAGTACTTC.